This paragraph reports one T cell receptor (beta chain). At least ten counts were recorded for this clonotype. What antigen it recognizes has not been identified. No per-base quality is available; no much larger clone lies one base away. The time point label here, explained by the study, means: patch test 1, 2 weeks after DPC sensitization. The treatment or condition label here, explained by the study, means: therapeutic diphenylcyclopropenone sensitization with weekly scalp DPC. Total RNA was extracted from unfractionated whole blood that had been collected in Tempus Blood RNA tubes. At each patch-test visit, blood was drawn before the patch test was applied. To be eligible, patients had to be aged 18 to 70, diagnosed with alopecia and judged suitable for DPC therapy, while pregnant patients were excluded. From its cysteine to its phenylalanine, the CDR3 spans 16 amino acids. The entry retains the CDR3 DNA only, 48 bases that are in frame from base 1. Ends trimmed: V by 6 bases, J by 2 bases; bases unmatched to a gene: 10.

The data were obtained in a study of human T cells and chemical hapten exposure (dated by TCRdb to the early 2020s). About the full investigation: For sensitization, 2% DPC in acetone was applied to a roughly 2 cm by roughly 2 cm area of upper inner arm skin. Throughout the roughly 24-week study period, patients were also given weekly therapeutic DPC doses on the scalp. Patch testing was done on the upper back using Finn chambers containing 0.01% DPC, and results were scored after 6 days according to International Contact Dermatitis Research Group standards. The mostly female patient cohort included alopecia areata with under or over 50% scalp involvement, alopecia totalis and alopecia universalis. The libraries were sequenced as a pool, and the TCR yield per sample differed mostly because of small variations in library volumes within the pool. In alopecia patients, the study followed how the peripheral blood TCR repertoire changed in vivo over primary and secondary sensitization to diphenylcyclopropenone (DPC), a hapten. Blood was sampled from patients pre-sensitization (week 0) and at 2, 6 and about 24 weeks after DPC sensitization. For TCR sequencing, blood came from 25 to 35 alopecia patients at anywhere from one to four time points (pre-sensitization, 2, 6 and 24 weeks). For every blood RNA sample, sequencing covered both the TCR alpha and TCR beta chains. Broader findings and caveats from the paper: DPC sensitization did not change how many TCRs were above 1 in 1000 frequency, and no evidence was found of alterations in global repertoire structure. Alopecia, a presumed autoimmune disease, was present in all patients, so the immune response of the patients might differ from that of healthy individuals. Compared with pre-sensitization or healthy control sets, expanded TCRs formed significantly more large CDR3 similarity clusters, which is consistent with antigen-driven responses. The number of PT1 expanded TCRs positively correlated with patch test score, significant at thresholds 8, 16 and 32 but not 4. After repeated subsampling, the strength of the expansion versus patch-test correlation and the threshold at which it became significant changed.

Libraries were prepared through RACE. The listed sequencing device is NextSeq 500. During library preparation, unique molecular identifiers were attached to individual cDNA molecules so that TCRs could be counted quantitatively and reproducibly. The source study handled its data this way. The median number of TCRs per sample was roughly 100,000, ranging from roughly 20,000 to 700,000. V, J and CDR3 annotation of the TCR reads was carried out using the Decombinator software suite. To make PS versus PT1 abundance plots, every sample was subsampled to the same number of TCRs (28,000). Expanded TCRs were defined as absent before sensitization and observed at least eight times at the 2-week time point. The raw public data were reprocessed by TCRdb itself: fastp quality trimming at Q25, MiXCR clonotype calling, in-frame beta chains only. Rows merge per CDR3 protein into single entries with the most common DNA and genes. TCRdb, rather than the study authors, made the V and J calls. The sample records more than 35,000 distinct CDR3 sequences, 5.5% to 8% of which are singletons. The ten largest clones add up to around 10% of the sample.

The material was whole blood, obtained in connection with sensitization to the hapten diphenylcyclopropenone (DPC). This TCR came from a woman in her twenties or thirties with alopecia areata. Some clones in this sample may be carry-over from other donors' samples. In this chain, TRBV12-3 or TRBV12-4 is recombined with TRBJ1-3; a stretch of 7 junction bases matches TRBD1. The CDR3 region has the sequence CASRPDRAGTGNTIYF. The nucleotide sequence reads TGTGCCAGCAGACCAGACAGGGCGGGCACTGGAAACACCATATATTTT.